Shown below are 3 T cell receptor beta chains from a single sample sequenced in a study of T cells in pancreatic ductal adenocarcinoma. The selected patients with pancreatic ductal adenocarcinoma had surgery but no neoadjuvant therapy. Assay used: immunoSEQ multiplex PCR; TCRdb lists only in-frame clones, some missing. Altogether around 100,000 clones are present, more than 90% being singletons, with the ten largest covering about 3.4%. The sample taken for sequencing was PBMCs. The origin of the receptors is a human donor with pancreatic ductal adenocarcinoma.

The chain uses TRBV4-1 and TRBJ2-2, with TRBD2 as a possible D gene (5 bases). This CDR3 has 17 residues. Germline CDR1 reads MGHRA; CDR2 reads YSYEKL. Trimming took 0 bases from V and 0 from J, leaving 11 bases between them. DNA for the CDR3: TGCGCCAGCAGCCAAGATCCAGAAGCGGCGAACACCGGGGAGCTGTTTTTT. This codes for CASSQDPEAANTGELFF.

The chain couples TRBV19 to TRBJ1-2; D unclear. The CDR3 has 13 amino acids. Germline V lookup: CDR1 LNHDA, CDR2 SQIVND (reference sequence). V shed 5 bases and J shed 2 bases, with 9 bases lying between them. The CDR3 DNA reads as TGTGCCAGTAGTGCGGCAGCAAACTATGGCTACACCTTC. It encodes CASSAAANYGYTF.

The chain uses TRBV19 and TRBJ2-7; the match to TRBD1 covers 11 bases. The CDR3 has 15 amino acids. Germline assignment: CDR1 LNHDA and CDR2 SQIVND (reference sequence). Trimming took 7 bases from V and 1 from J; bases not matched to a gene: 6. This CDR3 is CASTFGTGGSYEQYF. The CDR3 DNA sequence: TGTGCCAGTACGTTCGGGACAGGGGGATCCTACGAGCAGTACTTC.